This T cell receptor beta chain was identified in a study of blood T cell repertoires in COVID-19. Study summary: Italy, Spain and the United States were the sources of the convalescent and acute COVID-19 samples.

As handled by the study authors: Quantification of nucleated cells was approximated via reference gene primer amplification. Repertoires were generated with immunoSEQ multiplex PCR, while TCRdb's copy carries only in-frame clones and drops some. Clonal size and the V and J genes are those of that table, whereas D and trimming came from the DNA. The data show some 250,000 clones, with more than 70% seen just once and 5.7% held by the top ten. CDR3 length: 16 amino acids. With V trimmed by 2 bases and J by 4 bases, 4 bases remained unmatched. Germline CDR1 and CDR2: ENHRY and SYGVKD. The TCR comes from a man of 80 years or more with acute or convalescent COVID-19. The rearrangement uses TRBV10-3 and TRBJ2-3, with TRBD1 matching 12 bases. Sequencing was carried out using peripheral blood. The DNA of the CDR3 is TGTGCCATCAGTGAGCAGGGACAGGGGGCTTCAGATACGCAGTATTTT. This codes for CAISEQGQGASDTQYF.